This is a list of T cell receptor beta chains from one sample in a study of T-cell reconstitution after alpha-beta-depleted transplantation in children. TCRdb reprocessed the PCR reads via MiXCR and lists one record per CDR3 protein. This repertoire shows more than 200,000 distinct CDR3 sequences, roughly a quarter found once; its top ten account for more than 4.5%. Sequenced material: PBMCs, mostly from graft donor cells, taken 360 days after TCRalphabeta/CD19-depleted stem cell transplant. The source of these receptors is a female patient aged 2 to 10 who had a stem cell transplant for congenital amegakaryocytic thrombocytopenia, so the T cells may come from the graft donor. The CDR3 runs from the conserved cysteine through the conserved F or W. A D gene is named only where the DNA matches it firmly. Rows give clone size only sometimes, using once, few, many, or a class for an expanded clone.

v_gene	abundance	d_gene	j_gene	CDR3aa	CDR3nt
TRBV5-1	many	-	TRBJ1-2	CASSLGDTTNYGYTF	TGCGCCAGCAGCTTGGGGGACACAACTAACTATGGCTACACCTTC
TRBV6-1	-	-	TRBJ1-1	CASSPTGKTEAFF	TGTGCCAGCAGTCCCACGGGAAAGACTGAAGCTTTCTTT
TRBV10-3	many	-	TRBJ2-7	CAISREYEQYF	TGTGCCATCAGCAGGGAGTACGAGCAGTACTTC
TRBV5-6	many	-	TRBJ2-2	CASSLVAGTYTGELFF	TGTGCCAGCAGCTTGGTAGCAGGGACTTACACCGGGGAGCTGTTTTTT
TRBV12-3/TRBV12-4	many	-	TRBJ2-1	CASSPYGNEQFF	TGTGCCAGCAGTCCGTACGGTAATGAGCAGTTCTTC
TRBV4-3	few	TRBD1	TRBJ2-1	CASSQVGTAQFF	TGCGCCAGCAGCCAAGTGGGGACAGCGCAGTTCTTC
TRBV3-1	-	-	TRBJ2-7	CASSQGSRVYEQYF	TGTGCCAGCAGCCAAGGTTCGCGGGTGTACGAGCAGTACTTC
TRBV4-2	-	-	TRBJ2-7	CASSQVVGDNLPSYEQYF	TGTGCCAGCAGCCAAGTTGTAGGGGACAACCTCCCCTCCTACGAGCAGTACTTC
TRBV2	-	TRBD2	TRBJ2-4	CASSEIQGTSGENIQYF	TGTGCCAGCAGTGAAATACAAGGGACTAGCGGGGAAAACATTCAGTACTTC
TRBV10-3	-	-	TRBJ2-3	CANAGQFTDTQYF	TGTGCCAATGCGGGACAGTTCACAGATACGCAGTATTTT
TRBV28	few	-	TRBJ2-3	CASSFTTGSHADTQYF	TGTGCCAGCAGTTTTACAACAGGGTCTCATGCAGATACGCAGTATTTT
TRBV6-1	few	-	TRBJ2-7	CASSHRAGYEQYF	TGTGCCAGCAGCCACAGGGCCGGCTACGAGCAGTACTTC
TRBV25-1	many	-	TRBJ2-5	CASSELSKKLQETQYF	TGTGCCAGCAGTGAATTGAGTAAGAAACTCCAAGAGACCCAGTACTTC
TRBV29-1	-	-	TRBJ1-1	CSVEGANTEAFF	TGCAGCGTTGAGGGGGCGAACACTGAAGCTTTCTTT
TRBV7-9	few	-	TRBJ2-3	CASSTTQQSADTQYF	TGTGCCAGCAGCACTACCCAACAGTCGGCAGATACGCAGTATTTT
TRBV20-1	-	-	TRBJ2-5	CSARDVDKQETQYF	TGCAGTGCTAGAGACGTGGACAAACAAGAGACCCAGTACTTC
TRBV4-3	few	-	TRBJ2-3	CASSQDRAKNTDTQYF	TGCGCCAGCAGCCAAGATAGGGCTAAGAACACAGATACGCAGTATTTT
TRBV4-3	few	-	TRBJ2-2	CASSRDRTGELFF	TGCGCCAGCAGCCGAGACAGAACCGGGGAGCTGTTTTTT
TRBV5-6	few	-	TRBJ2-5	CASSLLGSQETQYF	TGTGCCAGCAGCTTGCTGGGGTCCCAAGAGACCCAGTACTTC
TRBV4-1	-	TRBD2	TRBJ2-5	CASRLAARETQYF	TGCGCCAGCAGACTAGCGGCAAGGGAGACCCAGTACTTC